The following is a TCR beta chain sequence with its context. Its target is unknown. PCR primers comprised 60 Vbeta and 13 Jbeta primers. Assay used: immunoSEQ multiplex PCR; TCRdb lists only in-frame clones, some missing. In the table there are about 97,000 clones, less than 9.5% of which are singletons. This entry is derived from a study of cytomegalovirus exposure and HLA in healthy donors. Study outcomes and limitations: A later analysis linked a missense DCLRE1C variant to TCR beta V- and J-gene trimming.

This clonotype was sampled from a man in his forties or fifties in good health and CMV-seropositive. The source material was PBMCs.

The CDR3 nucleotides read TGTGCCAGCGCCGACGGACAGTTCTCTAATGAAAAACTGTTTTTT. This codes for CASADGQFSNEKLFF. This chain uses TRBV28 with TRBJ1-4; TRBD1 is a possible D gene (6 bases). There are 15 residues in the CDR3. Trimming took 8 bases from V and 3 from J, leaving 16 bases between them. Germline CDR1 and CDR2: MDHEN and SYDVKM.